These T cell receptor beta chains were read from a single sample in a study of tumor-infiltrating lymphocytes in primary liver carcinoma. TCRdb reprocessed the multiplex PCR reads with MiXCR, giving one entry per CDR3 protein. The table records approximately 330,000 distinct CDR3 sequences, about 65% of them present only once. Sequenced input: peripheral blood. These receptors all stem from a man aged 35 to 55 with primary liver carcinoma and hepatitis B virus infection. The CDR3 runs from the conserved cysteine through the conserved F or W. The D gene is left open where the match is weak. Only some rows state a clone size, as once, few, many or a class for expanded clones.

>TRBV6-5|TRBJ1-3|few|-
CASSPDERLGNTIYF
TGTGCCAGCAGTCCCGACGAACGTCTAGGAAACACCATATATTTT
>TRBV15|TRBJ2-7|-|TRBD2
CATSRRPGLAGGYEQYF
TGTGCCACCAGCAGAAGACCGGGACTAGCGGGAGGGTACGAGCAGTACTTC
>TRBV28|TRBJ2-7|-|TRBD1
CASSLFPGTAYEQYF
TGTGCCAGCAGTTTATTTCCCGGGACAGCCTACGAGCAGTACTTC
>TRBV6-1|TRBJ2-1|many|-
CASTVHNEQFF
TGTGCCAGCACCGTACACAATGAGCAGTTCTTC
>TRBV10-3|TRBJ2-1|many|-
CAISGREIEQFF
TGTGCCATCAGTGGTCGGGAGATCGAGCAGTTCTTC
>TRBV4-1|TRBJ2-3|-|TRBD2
CASSQDRPLADTTDTQYF
TGCGCCAGCAGCCAAGACAGACCGCTAGCGGATACCACAGATACGCAGTATTTT
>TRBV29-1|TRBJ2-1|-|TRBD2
CSLRGGSNEQFF
TGTAGCCTTCGGGGGGGATCAAATGAGCAGTTCTTC
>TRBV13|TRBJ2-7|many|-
CASSGAVTYEQYF
TGTGCCAGCAGCGGAGCGGTTACCTACGAGCAGTACTTC
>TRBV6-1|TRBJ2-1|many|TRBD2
CASRTSGRDYNEQFF
TGTGCCAGCAGGACTAGCGGGAGGGACTACAATGAGCAGTTCTTC
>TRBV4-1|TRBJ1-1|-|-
CASSLVTQMNTETFF
TGCGCCAGCAGCCTAGTGACACAGATGAACACTGAAACTTTCTTT
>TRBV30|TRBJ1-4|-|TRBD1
CAWSWGQRGEKLFF
TGTGCCTGGAGTTGGGGACAGCGAGGAGAAAAACTGTTTTTT
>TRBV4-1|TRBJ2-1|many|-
CASSQGWVRAWDNEQFF
TGCGCCAGCAGCCAAGGATGGGTCCGGGCGTGGGACAATGAGCAGTTCTTC
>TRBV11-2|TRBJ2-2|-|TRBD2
CASSLLQREGNTGELFF
TGTGCCAGCAGCTTATTGCAGCGGGAGGGAAACACCGGGGAGCTGTTTTTT
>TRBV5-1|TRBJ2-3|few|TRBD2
CASSPPRGRTSTDTQYF
TGCGCCAGCAGCCCCCCCCGCGGGAGGACCAGCACAGATACGCAGTATTTT
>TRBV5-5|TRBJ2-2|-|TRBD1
CASSRGTGEWRTGELFF
TGTGCCAGCAGCAGGGGGACAGGGGAGTGGCGGACCGGGGAGCTGTTTTTT
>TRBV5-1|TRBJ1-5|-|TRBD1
CASSPDRGRGGVAYSNQPQHF
TGCGCCAGCAGCCCGGACAGGGGGCGCGGTGGGGTGGCGTATAGCAATCAGCCCCAGCATTTT
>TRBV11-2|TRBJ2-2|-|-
CASSTWTITGELFF
TGTGCCAGCAGCACCTGGACTATCACCGGGGAGCTGTTTTTT
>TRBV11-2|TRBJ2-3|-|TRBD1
CANGSRTGTITDTQYF
TGTGCCAACGGCTCGCGGACAGGGACAATCACAGATACGCAGTATTTC
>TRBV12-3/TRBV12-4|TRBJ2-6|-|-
CASSSIVRANVLTF
TGTGCAAGCAGTTCCATAGTCCGGGCCAACGTCCTGACTTTC
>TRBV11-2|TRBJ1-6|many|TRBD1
CASSQQGINSPLHF
TGTGCCAGCAGCCAACAGGGGATTAATTCACCCCTCCACTTT
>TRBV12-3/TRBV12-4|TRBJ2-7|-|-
CASSFTGYGQYF
TGTGCCAGCAGTTTTACAGGCTACGGGCAGTACTTC
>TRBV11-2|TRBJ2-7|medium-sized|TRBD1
CASSLNEGAEQYF
TGTGCCAGCAGCTTAAATGAGGGGGCCGAGCAGTACTTC
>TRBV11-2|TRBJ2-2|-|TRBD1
CARNPPGTGNTGELFF
TGTGCCAGAAACCCTCCCGGGACAGGGAACACCGGGGAGCTGTTTTTT
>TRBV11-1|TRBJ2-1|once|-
CASSRRGGPYNEPFF
TGTGCCAGCAGCCGACGGGGAGGACCATACAATGAGCCGTTCTTC